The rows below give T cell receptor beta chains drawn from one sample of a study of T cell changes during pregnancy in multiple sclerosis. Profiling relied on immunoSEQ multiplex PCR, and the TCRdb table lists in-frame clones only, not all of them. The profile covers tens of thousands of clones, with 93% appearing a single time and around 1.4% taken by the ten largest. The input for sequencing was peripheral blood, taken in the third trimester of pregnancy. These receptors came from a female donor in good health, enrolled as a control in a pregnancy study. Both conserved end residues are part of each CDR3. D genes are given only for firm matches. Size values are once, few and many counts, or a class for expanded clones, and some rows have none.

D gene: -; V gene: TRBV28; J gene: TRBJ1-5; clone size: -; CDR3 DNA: TGTGCCAGCAGTTTAGGGGGGGTACACAATCAGCCCCAGCATTTT; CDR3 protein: CASSLGGVHNQPQHF
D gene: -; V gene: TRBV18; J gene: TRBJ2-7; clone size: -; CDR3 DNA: TGTGCCAGCTTGTCTAGCGACTCCTACGAGCAGTACTTC; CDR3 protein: CASLSSDSYEQYF
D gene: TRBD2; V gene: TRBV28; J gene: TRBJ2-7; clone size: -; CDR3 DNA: TGTGCCAGCAGTCCAGGGACTAGCGGGGATTTCTCCTACGAGCAGTACTTC; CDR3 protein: CASSPGTSGDFSYEQYF
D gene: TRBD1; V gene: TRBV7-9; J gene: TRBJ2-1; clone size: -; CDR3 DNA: TGTGCCAGCAGCTTGACAGGGGGCGCCCCCAATGAGCAGTTCTTC; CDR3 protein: CASSLTGGAPNEQFF
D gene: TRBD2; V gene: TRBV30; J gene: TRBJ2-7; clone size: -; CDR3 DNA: TGTGCCTGGGGACTAGCGCCGTCCTACGAGCAGTACTTC; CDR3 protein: CAWGLAPSYEQYF
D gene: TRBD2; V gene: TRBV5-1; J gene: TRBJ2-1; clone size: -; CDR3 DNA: TGCGCCAGCAGCTTGGGGGGGACTAGCGGGAGCTCCTACAATGAGCAGTTCTTC; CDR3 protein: CASSLGGTSGSSYNEQFF
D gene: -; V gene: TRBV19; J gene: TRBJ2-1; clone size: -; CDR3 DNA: TGTGCCAGTAGTATGTCTTACTCCTACAATGAGCAGTTCTTC; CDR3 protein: CASSMSYSYNEQFF
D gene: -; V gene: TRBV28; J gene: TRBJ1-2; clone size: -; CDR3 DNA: TGTGCCAGCAGTTTAACGGGATATGGCTACACCTTC; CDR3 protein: CASSLTGYGYTF
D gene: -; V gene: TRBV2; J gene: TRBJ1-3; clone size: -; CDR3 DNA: TGTGCCAGCAGTGAGGGCAGGGCTCCTGGAAACACCATATATTTT; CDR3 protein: CASSEGRAPGNTIYF
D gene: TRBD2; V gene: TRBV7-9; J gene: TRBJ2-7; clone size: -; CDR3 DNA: TGTGCCAGCAGCCTTACTAGCGGGGTAGTACGCGAGCAGTACTTC; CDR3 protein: CASSLTSGVVREQYF
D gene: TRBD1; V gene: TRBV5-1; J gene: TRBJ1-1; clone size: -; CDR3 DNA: TGCGCCAGCAGCTTGGTAATTGCAGGGGGCATTACTGAAGCTTTCTTT; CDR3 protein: CASSLVIAGGITEAFF
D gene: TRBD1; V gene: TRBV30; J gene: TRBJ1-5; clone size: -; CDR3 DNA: TGTGCCTGGAAGTCCGGGACAGGGTCCAATCAGCCCCAGCATTTT; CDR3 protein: CAWKSGTGSNQPQHF
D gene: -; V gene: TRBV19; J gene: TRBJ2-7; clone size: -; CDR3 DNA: TGTGCCAGTAGTATTGAGGGCTCCGAGCAGTACTTC; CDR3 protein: CASSIEGSEQYF
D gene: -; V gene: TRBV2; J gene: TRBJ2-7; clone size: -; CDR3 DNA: TGTGCCAGCAGTGAAGCGATCCGAGGTGGGGAGCAGTACTTC; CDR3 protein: CASSEAIRGGEQYF
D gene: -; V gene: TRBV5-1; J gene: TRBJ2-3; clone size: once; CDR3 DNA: TGCGCCAGCAGCTTTTCGGGACTCACTACAGATACGCAGTATTTT; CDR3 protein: CASSFSGLTTDTQYF
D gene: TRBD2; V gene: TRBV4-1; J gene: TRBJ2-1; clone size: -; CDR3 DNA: TGCGCCAGCAGCCAAGATCGGCGGGAGGGATACAATGAGCAGTTCTTC; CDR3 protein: CASSQDRREGYNEQFF
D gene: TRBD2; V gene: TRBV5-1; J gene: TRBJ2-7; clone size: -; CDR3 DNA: TGCGCCAGCAGCCAGTCTAGCGGGAGTATCAACGAGCAGTACTTC; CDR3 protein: CASSQSSGSINEQYF
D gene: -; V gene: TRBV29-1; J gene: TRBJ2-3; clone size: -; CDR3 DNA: TGCAGCGTTGGGGTCGGGAGTCTCGATACGCAGTATTTT; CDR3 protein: CSVGVGSLDTQYF
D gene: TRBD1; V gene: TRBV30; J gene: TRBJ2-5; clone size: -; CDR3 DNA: TGTGCCTGGGGACAGGGGTCAGAGACCCAGTACTTC; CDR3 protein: CAWGQGSETQYF
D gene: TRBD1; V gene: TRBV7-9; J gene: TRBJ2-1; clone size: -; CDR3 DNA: TGTGCCAGCAGCTTAAAGGGACAGGGGGTATATGAGCAGTTCTTC; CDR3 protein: CASSLKGQGVYEQFF
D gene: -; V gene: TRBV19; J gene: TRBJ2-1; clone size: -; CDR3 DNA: TGTGCCAGTAGCCTACAGGTGACGAGCTACAATGAGCAGTTCTTC; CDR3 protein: CASSLQVTSYNEQFF
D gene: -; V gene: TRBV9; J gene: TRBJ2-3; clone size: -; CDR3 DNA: TGTGCCAGCAGCCCGGCCGGGGGCACAGATACGCAGTATTTT; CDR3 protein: CASSPAGGTDTQYF
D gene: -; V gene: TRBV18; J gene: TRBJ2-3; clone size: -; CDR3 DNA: TGTGCCAGCTCACTACGTGGGGCGCTGTCCGCCGGTAGCACAGATACGCAGTATTTT; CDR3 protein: CASSLRGALSAGSTDTQYF
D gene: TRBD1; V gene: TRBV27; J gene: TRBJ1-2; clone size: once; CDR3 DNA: TGTGCCAGCAAACTACAGGGGAGAGAGGGCTACACCTTC; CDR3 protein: CASKLQGREGYTF
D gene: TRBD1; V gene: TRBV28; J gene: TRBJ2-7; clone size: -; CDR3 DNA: TGTGCCAGCAGCCATGGCCGGGACAGAGATTTTCTCAGAGACGAGCAGTACTTC; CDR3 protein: CASSHGRDRDFLRDEQYF
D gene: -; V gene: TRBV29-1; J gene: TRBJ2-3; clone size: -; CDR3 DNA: TGCAGCGTTGAAAGCCCCCGACAATTAGATACGCAGTATTTT; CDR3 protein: CSVESPRQLDTQYF
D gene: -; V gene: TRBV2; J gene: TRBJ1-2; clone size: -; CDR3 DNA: TGTGCCAGCACGCGTGAGGCGTCCGCTAACTATGGCTACACCTTC; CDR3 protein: CASTREASANYGYTF
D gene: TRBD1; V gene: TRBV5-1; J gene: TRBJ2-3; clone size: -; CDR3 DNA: TGCGCCAGCAGCTTCTCTCCCGGCAGCGGGACAGGGGATACGCAGTATTTT; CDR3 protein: CASSFSPGSGTGDTQYF
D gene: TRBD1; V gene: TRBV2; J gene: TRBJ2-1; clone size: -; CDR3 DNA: TGTGCCAGTAGAACCGGACAGGGTTACAATGAGCAGTTCTTC; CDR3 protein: CASRTGQGYNEQFF
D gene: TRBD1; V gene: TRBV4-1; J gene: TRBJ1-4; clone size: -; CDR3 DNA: TGCGCCAGCAGCCAAGGGGACAGGGTTTTGGAAAAACTGTTTTTT; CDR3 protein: CASSQGDRVLEKLFF
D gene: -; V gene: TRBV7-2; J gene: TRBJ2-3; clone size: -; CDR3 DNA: TGTGCCAGCAGCTTAGAGTCCAGGGGCACAGATACGCAGTATTTT; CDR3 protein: CASSLESRGTDTQYF
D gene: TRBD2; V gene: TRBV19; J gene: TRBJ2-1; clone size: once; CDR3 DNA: TGTGCCAGTAGTAAGACTAGCGGGAGATACAATGAGCAGTTCTTC; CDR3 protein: CASSKTSGRYNEQFF
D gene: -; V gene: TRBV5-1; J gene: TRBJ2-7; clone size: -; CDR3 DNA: TGCGCCAGCAGCTTGGCGGCGGATCTTCACTCCTACGAGCAGTACTTC; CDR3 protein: CASSLAADLHSYEQYF
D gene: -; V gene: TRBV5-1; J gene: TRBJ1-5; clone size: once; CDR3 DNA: TGCGCCAGCAGCTTGGCCGGAGGGCAGCCCCAGCATTTT; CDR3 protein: CASSLAGGQPQHF
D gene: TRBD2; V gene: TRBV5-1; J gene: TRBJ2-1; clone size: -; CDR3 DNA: TGCGCCAGCAGCAGGAGTACTAGCGGGAGGGCCTTTCTTCTCGATGAGCAGTTCTTC; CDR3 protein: CASSRSTSGRAFLLDEQFF
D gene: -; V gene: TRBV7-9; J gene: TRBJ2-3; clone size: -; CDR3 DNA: TGTGCCAGCAGCAGATCAGGGGCTAGCACAGATACGCAGTATTTT; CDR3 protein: CASSRSGASTDTQYF
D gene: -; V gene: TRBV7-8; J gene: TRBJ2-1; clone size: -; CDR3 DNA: TGTGCCAGCAGCTTAAGGGGCCCGAGCTCCTACAATGAGCAGTTCTTC; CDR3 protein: CASSLRGPSSYNEQFF
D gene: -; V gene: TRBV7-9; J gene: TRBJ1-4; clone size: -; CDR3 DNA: TGTGCCAGCAGCCAAAATGAAAAACTGTTTTTT; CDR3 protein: CASSQNEKLFF
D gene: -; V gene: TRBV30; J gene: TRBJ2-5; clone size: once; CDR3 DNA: TGTGCCTGGAGTGAGGGCGGGGCGAAGACCCAGTACTTC; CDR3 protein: CAWSEGGAKTQYF
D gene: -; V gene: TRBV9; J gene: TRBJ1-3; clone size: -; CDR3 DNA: TGTGCCAGCAGCCTTGACGGGTTACGGGGAAACACCATATATTTT; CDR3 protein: CASSLDGLRGNTIYF
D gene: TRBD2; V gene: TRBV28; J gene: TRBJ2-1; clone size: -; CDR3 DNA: TGTGCCAGCAGTTTATTACTAGCGGGAGGTGATGAGCAGTTCTTC; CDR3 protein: CASSLLLAGGDEQFF
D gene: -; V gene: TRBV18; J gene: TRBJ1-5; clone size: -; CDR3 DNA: TGTGCCAGCTCTGGGGCCTTGGATCAGCCCCAGCATTTT; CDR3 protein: CASSGALDQPQHF
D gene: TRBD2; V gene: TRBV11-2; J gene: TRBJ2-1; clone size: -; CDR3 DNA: TGTGCCAGCAGCCTTCGGGAGGGGGGCGATGAGCAGTTCTTC; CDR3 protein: CASSLREGGDEQFF
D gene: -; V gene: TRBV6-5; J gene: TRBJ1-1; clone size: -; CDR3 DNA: TGTGCCAGCAGTTACTCGAAGGGGTACACTGAAGCTTTCTTT; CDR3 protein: CASSYSKGYTEAFF
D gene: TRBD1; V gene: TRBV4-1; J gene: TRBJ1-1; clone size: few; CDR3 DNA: TGCGCCAGCAGCTATGACAGGGGGACCGCTGAAGCTTTCTTT; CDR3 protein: CASSYDRGTAEAFF
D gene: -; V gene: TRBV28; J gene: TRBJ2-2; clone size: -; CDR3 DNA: TGTGCCACACAACCCCCTGCAGGGACGAACACCGGGGAGCTGTTTTTT; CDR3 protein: CATQPPAGTNTGELFF
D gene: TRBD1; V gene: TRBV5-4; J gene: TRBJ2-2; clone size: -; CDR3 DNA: TGTGCCAGCAGCCCAGGACAGGGCATTAGGGCCGGGGAGCTGTTTTTT; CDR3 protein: CASSPGQGIRAGELFF
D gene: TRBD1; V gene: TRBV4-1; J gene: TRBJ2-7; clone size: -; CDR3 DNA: TGCGCCAGCAGCCAAACGACAGGGAACTCCTACGAGCAGTACTTC; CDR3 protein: CASSQTTGNSYEQYF
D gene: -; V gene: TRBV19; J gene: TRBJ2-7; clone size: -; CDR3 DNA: TGTGCCAGTAGTATCGGCTGGAGCTCCTACGAGCAGTACTTC; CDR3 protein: CASSIGWSSYEQYF
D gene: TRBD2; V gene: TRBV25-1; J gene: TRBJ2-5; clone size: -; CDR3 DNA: TGTGCCAGCAGTGAATCCCTGACTAGCACAAGGGAGACCCAGTACTTC; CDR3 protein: CASSESLTSTRETQYF
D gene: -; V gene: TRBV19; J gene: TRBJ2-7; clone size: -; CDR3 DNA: TGTGCCAGTAGTATGACGTTCGGAGCCTCCTACGAGCAGTACTTC; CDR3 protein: CASSMTFGASYEQYF
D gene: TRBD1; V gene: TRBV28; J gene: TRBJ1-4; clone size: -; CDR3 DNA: TGTGCCAGCAGGGGGGACAGGGGTGATGAAAAACTGTTTTTT; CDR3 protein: CASRGDRGDEKLFF
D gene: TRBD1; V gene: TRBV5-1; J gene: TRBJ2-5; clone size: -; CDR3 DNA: TGCGCCAGCAGCTCAGCCGGGACAGGGGAAGAGACCCAGTACTTC; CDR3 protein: CASSSAGTGEETQYF
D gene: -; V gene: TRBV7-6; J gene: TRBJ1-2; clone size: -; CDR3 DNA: TGTGCCAGCAGCTTCGGCGGGGACGATGGCTACACCTTC; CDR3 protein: CASSFGGDDGYTF
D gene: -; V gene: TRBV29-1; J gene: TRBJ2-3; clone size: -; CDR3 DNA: TGCAGCGTTGAGCCTAGCGTACGTACAGATACGCAGTATTTT; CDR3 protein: CSVEPSVRTDTQYF